The sequence of this TCR beta chain was determined in a study of cytomegalovirus exposure and HLA in healthy donors. A multiplex PCR was run with 60 Vbeta primers and 13 Jbeta primers. Repertoires were generated with immunoSEQ multiplex PCR, while TCRdb's copy carries only in-frame clones and drops some. This repertoire includes tens of thousands of clones. Unmatched junction bases numbered 7, after V lost 11 bases and J lost 3 bases. The CDR3 sequence is 14 residues long. The germline CDR1 and CDR2 sequences are MNHEY and SMNVEV (reference sequence). The receptor was derived from a man aged 45-65 years in good health and CMV-seronegative. The source material was PBMCs. The J gene is TRBJ2-2, the V gene TRBV27; 9 positions agree with TRBD1. The CDR3 nucleotides are TGTGCCTCCGGGACAGGGCTTTACACCGGGGAGCTGTTTTTT. The encoded protein is CASGTGLYTGELFF.